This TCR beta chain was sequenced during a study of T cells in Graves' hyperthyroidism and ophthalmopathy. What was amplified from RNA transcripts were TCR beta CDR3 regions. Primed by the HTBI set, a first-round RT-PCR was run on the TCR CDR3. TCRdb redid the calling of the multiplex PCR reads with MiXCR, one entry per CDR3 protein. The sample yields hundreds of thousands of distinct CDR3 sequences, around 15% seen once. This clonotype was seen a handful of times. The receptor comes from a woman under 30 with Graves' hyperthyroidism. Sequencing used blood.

The CDR3 DNA is TGTGCCAGCAGGGGACTAGCGGGAGAGGGCAATGAGCAGTTCTTC. Translated: CASRGLAGEGNEQFF. The chain uses TRBV6-1 and TRBJ2-1, with TRBD2 matching 14 bases. Germline CDR1 reads MNHNS; CDR2 reads SASEGT. This CDR3 comprises 15 residues. Losses at the gene ends were 6 bases for V and 6 bases for J; bases not matched to a gene: 4.